A single sample gave rise to the 7 T cell receptor beta chains below, sequenced in a study of T cells of healthy individuals. TCRdb used MiXCR to reprocess the 5' RACE reads, holding one entry per CDR3 protein. The sample consists of tens of thousands of distinct CDR3 sequences, about 4.2% of them appearing once. The origin of the receptors is a human donor in good health.

This clonotype was observed at least ten times. The rearrangement links TRBV19 to TRBJ1-5; tentative D call: TRBD1 (5 bases). CDR1 is LNHDA, CDR2 SQIVND, per germline (reference sequence). The CDR3 length is 13 residues. The V and J ends lost 7 bases and 3 bases respectively, with 10 bases between them. As DNA, the CDR3 is TGTGCCAGTATGGCAGGGATCAATCAGCCCCAGCATTTT. Protein sequence: CASMAGINQPQHF.

This clonotype was detected ten times or more. J is TRBJ2-3 and V is TRBV7-2, with 15 bases aligning to TRBD2. The V gene end was trimmed by 3 bases and the J gene end by 1 base; junction bases not matched to a gene: 2. From germline, CDR1 is SGHTA and CDR2 FQGNSA. The CDR3 has 17 amino acids. Here the CDR3 reads CASSLGLAGGGTDTQYF. The CDR3 DNA is TGTGCCAGCAGCTTGGGACTAGCGGGAGGAGGCACAGATACGCAGTATTTT.

This clonotype was found many times. The chain uses TRBV7-2 and TRBJ2-3, with TRBD2 as a possible D gene (6 bases). The CDR3 spans 13 residues. Per germline, CDR1 SGHTA and CDR2 FQGNSA. Trimming took off 4 bases at V and 6 bases at J, with 11 bases between the two ends. Here the CDR3 DNA reads TGTGCCAGCAGCTCAACTAGCCGGGATACGCAGTATTTT. This encodes CASSSTSRDTQYF.

Many counts were recorded for this clonotype. The chain is built from TRBV5-1 and TRBJ2-1; maybe TRBD2 (7 bases). Germline loops: CDR1 SGHRS, CDR2 YFSETQ. V lost 5 bases to trimming and J lost 3 bases, with 15 bases between them. The CDR3 is 15 residues long. CDR3 loop: CASRSPGGLYNEQFF. CDR3 nucleotide sequence: TGCGCCAGCAGATCCCCCGGGGGGCTCTACAATGAGCAGTTCTTC.

The chain joins TRBV13 to TRBJ2-3; tentative D call: TRBD1 (5 bases). The CDR3 has 18 residues. The germline CDR1 and CDR2 sequences are PRHDT and FYEKMQ (reference sequence). Trimming removed 3 bases at V and 0 bases at J, with 19 bases between. The CDR3 DNA is TGTGCCAGCAGCTTGGTGGCTGTACAGGAACCTAGCACAGATACGCAGTATTTT. Translating gives CASSLVAVQEPSTDTQYF.

This clonotype showed up just a few times. At one of its ends the junction is not consistent with the germline gene, which may arise from a read error. The rearrangement links TRBV5-1 to TRBJ1-2, with a weak D call TRBD1 (5 bases). Germline V gene sequence: CDR1 SGHRS, CDR2 YFSETQ. CDR3 length: 14 residues. The chain's CDR3 is CASSFAGTNYGYNF. The CDR3, as DNA: TGCGCCAGCAGCTTCGCAGGGACTAACTATGGCTACAACTTC.

This clonotype was detected many times. This rearrangement joins TRBV4-2 to TRBJ2-7; D assignment may be TRBD1 or TRBD2 (6 bases each). V lost 8 bases, J lost 6 bases, and 20 bases lay in between. CDR1 and CDR2 (germline): LGHNA, YNFKEQ. The CDR3 contains 14 residues. The CDR3 DNA is TGTGCCAGCGGCGATGGGGGGCCAAACCCCGAGCAGTACTTC. This encodes CASGDGGPNPEQYF.